The T cell receptor (beta chain) described here comes from a study of cytomegalovirus exposure and HLA in healthy donors. Amplification used 60 Vbeta primers and 13 Jbeta primers. Generated by immunoSEQ multiplex PCR, the TCRdb table keeps only in-frame clones and is missing some. This table has 100,000 to 150,000 clones, roughly 80% appearing once. In regard to this clone: What it binds is unknown.

Study-level results: Later, an analysis showed that TCR beta chains associated with HLA were more clonally expanded than others that were equally common.

The sample was PBMCs. The clonotype comes from a man between 35 and 55 years old in good health and CMV-seronegative.

The DNA for the CDR3 is TGCGCCAGCAGCCAAGATCCACCGACCCGCCAGGGTGAAAAACTGTTTTTT. Translation gives CASSQDPPTRQGEKLFF. This chain connects TRBV4-1 to TRBJ1-4; D possibly corresponds to TRBD1 (5 bases). This CDR3 is built from 17 residues. The germline V gene encodes CDR1 MGHRA and CDR2 YSYEKL. V lost 0 bases, J lost 7 bases, and 18 bases lay in between.